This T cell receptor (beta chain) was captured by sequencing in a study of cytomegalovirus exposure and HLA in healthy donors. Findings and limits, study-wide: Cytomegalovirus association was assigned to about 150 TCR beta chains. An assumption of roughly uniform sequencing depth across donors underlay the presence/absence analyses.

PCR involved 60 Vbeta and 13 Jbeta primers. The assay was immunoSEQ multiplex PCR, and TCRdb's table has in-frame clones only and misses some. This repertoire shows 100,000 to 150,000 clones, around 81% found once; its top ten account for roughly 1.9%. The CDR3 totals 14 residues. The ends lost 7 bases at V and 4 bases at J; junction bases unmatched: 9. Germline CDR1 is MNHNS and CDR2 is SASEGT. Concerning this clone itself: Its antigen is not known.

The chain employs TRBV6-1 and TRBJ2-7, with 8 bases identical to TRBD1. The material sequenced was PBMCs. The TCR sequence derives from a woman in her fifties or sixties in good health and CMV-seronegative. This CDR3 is CASTRDRPLYEQYF. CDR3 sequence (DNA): TGTGCCAGCACCCGGGACAGGCCTTTGTACGAGCAGTACTTC.